This TCR beta chain was obtained from a study of Ad26.COV2.S vaccination and SARS-CoV-2 variants. Study-wide background: Recipients of Ad26.COV2.S got it intramuscularly, once or twice 56 days apart.

The CDR3 is 17 amino acids. The ends were cut back, 4 bases at V and 3 bases at J, with 22 bases in the middle. Germline V gives CDR1 KGHSH, CDR2 LQKENI. Stated treatment: 19 received Ad26.COV2.S at low or high dose, single or two shots; 5 received placebo; per-sample allocation not given. Sampling occurred on day 63 after the first vaccine or placebo injection. In the vaccine, an Ad26 vector expressed the SARS-CoV-2 spike of the Wuhan strain. Generated by immunoSEQ multiplex PCR, the TCRdb table keeps only in-frame clones and is missing some. The sample comprises 410,000 or so clones, around 92% of which are singletons, and roughly 1.7% rests with the top ten.

This clonotype originated in a person between 18 and 59 years old who received the Ad26.COV2.S COVID-19 vaccine or a placebo. The sample in question was peripheral blood, obtained in a trial of Ad26.COV2.S vaccine versus placebo. The rearrangement uses TRBV18 and TRBJ2-7, with D possibly matching TRBD1 (6 bases). Written as DNA, the CDR3 is TGTGCCAGCTCACTCAAACCCCCGGGACACGACTTCTACGAGCAGTACTTC. This translates into CASSLKPPGHDFYEQYF.